The 11 T cell receptor beta chains given below trace back to one sample, sequenced in a study of cytotoxic CD8 clonotypes in ibrutinib-treated CLL. Clones were read by immunoSEQ multiplex PCR, and TCRdb kept only the in-frame ones, dropping some. This table holds roughly 190,000 clones, over 55% found once. Sequencing used PBMCs, obtained after 24 months of ibrutinib treatment. These receptors were obtained from a human donor with chronic lymphocytic leukemia.

The chain couples TRBV7-9 to TRBJ1-1; D not resolved. Trimming took 5 bases from V and 0 from J, leaving 10 bases between them. The CDR3 covers 14 residues. In germline, CDR1 is SEHNR, CDR2 FQNEAQ (reference sequence). In DNA, the CDR3 is TGTGCCAGCAGCCCTGGGCTATTGAACACTGAAGCTTTCTTT. It specifies CASSPGLLNTEAFF.

This clone was observed a few times. J is TRBJ1-4 and V is TRBV5-1; the D is unclear. This CDR3 contains 13 residues. Germline CDR1 and CDR2: SGHRS and YFSETQ. Trimming removed 2 bases from V and 8 bases from J, with 10 bases in between. The DNA of the CDR3 is TGCGCCAGCAGCTTCCGGGGAGGGGAAAAACTGTTTTTT. It yields the protein CASSFRGGEKLFF.

This chain joins TRBV28 and TRBJ2-3, with D hard to call. The CDR3 totals 14 residues. From germline, CDR1 is MDHEN and CDR2 SYDVKM. Trimming stripped 3 bases from V and 9 bases from J, with 16 bases between. The CDR3 spells CASSLVQIVYTQYF. The CDR3 DNA is TGTGCCAGCAGTTTGGTGCAGATCGTCTACACGCAGTATTTT. Complete variable domain (other parts from reference TRBV28 and TRBJ2-3): DVKVTQSSRYLVKRTGEKVFLECVQDMDHENMFWYRQDPGLGLRLIYFSYDVKMKEKGDIPEGYSVSREKKERFSLILESASTNQTSMYLCASSLVQIVYTQYFGPGTRLTVL.

The genes are TRBV5-4 and TRBJ2-2, with D possibly being TRBD2 (5 bases). Trimming shortened V by 4 bases and J by 1 base, and 8 bases separated the two germline ends. CDR1 is SGHNT and CDR2 is YYREEE in the germline V gene (reference sequence). The CDR3 extends over 14 amino acids. CDR3: CASSQDWNTGELFF. The CDR3 DNA reads TGTGCCAGCAGCCAGGACTGGAACACCGGGGAGCTGTTTTTT.

This clone was detected a few times. The chain has TRBV10-3 and TRBJ2-7; D is unclear. This CDR3 is 13 amino acids long. Germline V gives CDR1 ENHRY, CDR2 SYGVKD. V gave up 0 bases and J gave up 2 bases, with 5 bases separating them. This CDR3 reads CAISESQTYEQYF. CDR3 nucleotide sequence: TGTGCCATCAGTGAGTCGCAGACCTACGAGCAGTACTTC.

The V and J genes are TRBV9 and TRBJ1-3; tentatively, D is TRBD1 (6 bases). CDR1 SGDLS and CDR2 YYNGEE come from the germline V gene. V gave up 2 bases and J gave up 4 bases, with 10 bases separating them. The length of the CDR3 is 14 residues. This chain's CDR3 is CASSVPGEGNTIYF. CDR3 DNA: TGTGCCAGCAGCGTCCCAGGGGAAGGAAACACCATATATTTT.

The chain carries TRBV6-6 and TRBJ2-7; D remains ambiguous. The CDR3 consists of 15 residues. The V and J ends lost 0 bases and 2 bases respectively, with 11 bases between them. CDR1 is MNHNY, CDR2 SVGAGI, per germline (reference sequence). CDR3 region: CASSYSVLDTYEQYF. The CDR3 DNA reads as TGTGCCAGCAGTTACTCGGTGCTAGACACCTACGAGCAGTACTTC.

This chain joins TRBV7-9 and TRBJ1-1, with D perhaps TRBD1 (5 bases). CDR1 and CDR2 from the germline V gene are SEHNR and FQNEAQ (reference sequence). The CDR3 covers 14 residues. The germline V and J ends were trimmed by 1 base and 5 bases, with 11 bases remaining between them. The CDR3 is CASSLVGGGTEAFF. For the CDR3, the DNA is TGTGCCAGCAGCTTAGTCGGGGGAGGAACTGAAGCTTTCTTT.

V usage is TRBV7-9 and J usage is TRBJ2-5; D is unclear. V gave up 2 bases and J gave up 4 bases, with 5 bases separating them. CDR1 SEHNR and CDR2 FQNEAQ come from the germline V gene (reference sequence). CDR3 length: 12 amino acids. CDR3 region: CASSLLGETQYF. The CDR3 DNA reads as TGTGCCAGCAGCTTATTGGGAGAGACCCAGTACTTC.

The J gene is TRBJ1-2, the V gene TRBV20-1; TRBD1 is a possible D gene (5 bases). Germline V CDR1 and CDR2: DFQATT, SNEGSKA (reference sequence). Between the trimmed V and J ends, which lost 3 bases and 13 bases, there was a span of 9 bases. The CDR3 has 9 residues. CDR3: CSASRGPTF. The CDR3 coding sequence is TGCAGTGCTAGTCGGGGACCCACCTTC.

The CDR3 DNA is TGTGCCAGCAGCCGAACCTATCGACTTCCTCGGGACGAGCAGTACTTC. This sequence encodes CASSRTYRLPRDEQYF. The rearrangement links TRBV28 to TRBJ2-7; D gene ambiguous. The CDR3 has 16 amino acids. The germline V gene encodes CDR1 MDHEN and CDR2 SYDVKM. The V end lost 6 bases, the J end lost 5 bases, and 23 bases lay between the germline ends.